Shown below are 17 T cell receptor beta chains from a single sample sequenced in a study of blood T cell repertoires in COVID-19. Produced via immunoSEQ multiplex PCR; TCRdb's table is partial and in-frame only. The top ten clones hold more than 8.5% of a sample with 220,000 or so clones, roughly 86% of them seen once. The sample comprised peripheral blood. These receptors were taken from a woman in her 50s with COVID-19, enrolled during active disease.

The chain combines TRBV10-1 with TRBJ2-1; D unclear. V shed 4 bases and J shed 3 bases, with 10 bases lying between them. The CDR3 length is 14 residues. Germline CDR1 WNHNN, CDR2 SYGVQD (reference sequence). The chain's CDR3 is CASSGTIRYNEQFF. The CDR3 region has the DNA TGCGCCAGCAGTGGAACTATCCGCTACAATGAGCAGTTCTTC.

The chain employs TRBV28 and TRBJ1-3; D not resolved. CDR3 length: 19 residues. Germline values: CDR1 MDHEN, CDR2 SYDVKM. Deletions cut 8 bases from V and 0 bases from J, with 26 bases between. This chain's CDR3 is CASRARPLARLSSGNTIYF. For the CDR3, the DNA is TGTGCCAGCCGAGCGCGGCCCCTCGCGAGATTGAGCTCTGGAAACACCATATATTTT.

The chain is built from TRBV11-3 and TRBJ1-1; 7 bases line up with TRBD1. J lost 1 base, V lost 7 bases, and 3 bases had no gene match. Germline CDR1 and CDR2: SGHNT and YENEEA. This CDR3 has 13 amino acids. CDR3 in amino acids: CASKTGTNTEAFF. In DNA, the CDR3 is TGTGCCAGCAAGACAGGGACGAACACTGAAGCTTTCTTT.

This clone was counted a single time. The V and J genes are TRBV11-3 and TRBJ2-4, with unresolved D. The CDR3 totals 14 residues. Germline V gene data show CDR1 as SGHNT and CDR2 as YENEEA. Between the trimmed V and J ends, which lost 5 bases and 10 bases, there was a span of 18 bases. Written as DNA, the CDR3 is TGTGCCAGCAGCGGTTATGAACCCGTAGTTATTCAGTACTTC. Translation: CASSGYEPVVIQYF.

This clone showed up just a few times. The J gene is TRBJ1-2, the V gene TRBV14; TRBD1 aligns across 8 bases. The CDR3 totals 13 residues. In germline, CDR1 is SGHDN, CDR2 FVKESK. V dropped 4 bases and J dropped 4; count of bases not matched to a gene: 2. CDR3 sequence: CASSRGTGYGYTF. CDR3 in DNA: TGTGCCAGCAGCCGAGGGACAGGCTATGGCTACACCTTC. Complete variable domain (other parts from reference TRBV14 and TRBJ1-2): EAGVTQFPSHSVIEKGQTVTLRCDPISGHDNLYWYRRVMGKEIKFLLHFVKESKQDESGMPNNRFLAERTGGTYSTLKVQPAELEDSGVYFCASSRGTGYGYTFGSGTRLTVV.

The genes are TRBV7-6 and TRBJ2-3; D uncertain. Germline assignment: CDR1 SGHVS and CDR2 FNYEAQ. This CDR3 contains 16 residues. Trimming pared 2 bases from V and 0 bases from J, leaving 12 bases between. CDR3 DNA sequence: TGTGCCAGCAGCTTATTTGGCGGCACTAGCACAGATACGCAGTATTTT. Amino acid sequence: CASSLFGGTSTDTQYF.

This chain uses TRBV2 with TRBJ1-2; a possible D gene is TRBD1 (5 bases). Germline V gene lookup returns CDR1 SNHLY and CDR2 FYNNEI. Between the trimmed V and J ends, which lost 6 bases and 3 bases, there was a span of 5 bases. The CDR3 contains 11 residues. CDR3 residues: CASRQDYGYTF. CDR3 coding DNA: TGTGCCAGCAGACAGGACTATGGCTACACCTTC.

This rearrangement joins TRBV2 to TRBJ2-1; D unclear. The V gene lost 6 bases and the J gene lost 3 bases, with 6 bases spanning the gap. Germline V gene sequence: CDR1 SNHLY, CDR2 FYNNEI. The CDR3 loop spans 12 amino acids. CDR3 nucleotides: TGTGCCAGCAGGGCTTTCTACAATGAGCAGTTCTTC. It codes for CASRAFYNEQFF.

The J gene is TRBJ2-1, the V gene TRBV11-3; tentative D call: TRBD2 (6 bases). Looked up from germline, CDR1 is SGHNT and CDR2 is YENEEA. V lost 5 bases and J lost 6, with 17 bases in between. The CDR3 runs 15 residues. The CDR3: CASSPGTPPSNEQFF. The CDR3 DNA reads TGTGCCAGCAGCCCCGGGACTCCCCCGAGCAATGAGCAGTTCTTC.

The CDR3 sequence: CASGRGASTDTQYF. The CDR3 DNA reads TGTGCCTCAGGGCGGGGCGCTAGCACAGATACGCAGTATTTT. The rearrangement links TRBV11-3 to TRBJ2-3; maybe TRBD2 (6 bases). From germline, CDR1 is SGHNT and CDR2 YENEEA. V was trimmed by 11 bases and J by 0 bases, leaving 15 bases between them. The CDR3 has 14 residues.

The V and J genes are TRBV6-4 and TRBJ1-5; D may be TRBD1 (5 bases). This CDR3 spans 13 amino acids. Germline assignment: CDR1 MRHNA and CDR2 SNTAGT. The germline V and J ends were trimmed by 3 bases and 7 bases, with 10 bases remaining between them. The CDR3 region has the DNA TGTGCCAGCAGTGAAGGGGTACGGCAGCCCCAGCATTTT. Its translation: CASSEGVRQPQHF.

The chain is built from TRBV24-1 and TRBJ2-2, with unresolved D. Germline loops: CDR1 KGHDR, CDR2 SFDVKD. This CDR3 has 16 residues. V was trimmed by 4 bases and J by 0 bases, leaving 11 bases between them. DNA for the CDR3: TGTGCCACCAGTGACGCCGGGTCACCGAACACCGGGGAGCTGTTTTTT. Translated, it gives CATSDAGSPNTGELFF.

V gene TRBV5-4 combines with J gene TRBJ2-3, with D uncertain. Germline CDR1 is SGHNT and CDR2 is YYREEE (reference sequence). Trimming stripped 0 bases from V and 2 bases from J, with 10 bases between. The CDR3 runs to 15 residues. CDR3: CASSLGLPLTDTQYF. Here the CDR3 DNA reads TGTGCCAGCAGCTTGGGACTTCCTCTCACAGATACGCAGTATTTT. The full variable domain, its missing parts supplied by reference TRBV5-4 and TRBJ2-3, is ETGVTQSPTHLIKTRGQQVTLRCSSQSGHNTVSWYQQALGQGPQFIFQYYREEENGRGNFPPRFSGLQFPNYSSELNVNALELDDSALYLCASSLGLPLTDTQYFGPGTRLTVL.

The chain is built from TRBV4-1 and TRBJ2-7, with TRBD1 matching over 8 bases. After removal of 2 bases from V and 2 bases from J, the junction contained 5 bases not matched to a gene. The CDR3 sequence is 15 residues long. CDR1 is MGHRA and CDR2 is YSYEKL in the germline V gene. The CDR3 protein is CASSQPGTGAYEQYF. CDR3 in DNA: TGCGCCAGCAGCCAACCCGGGACAGGAGCCTACGAGCAGTACTTC.

The chain has TRBV3-1 (or the pseudogene TRBV3-2) and TRBJ1-1, with a possible D match to TRBD1 (6 bases). Trimming pared 4 bases from V and 4 bases from J, leaving 10 bases between. Germline CDR1 reads LGHDT; CDR2 reads YNNKEL (reference sequence). CDR3 length equals 13 residues. The DNA of the CDR3 is TGTGCCAGCAGCCTCTTAGGGGGCACTGAAGCTTTCTTT. Its protein product is CASSLLGGTEAFF.

This chain links TRBV11-3 with TRBJ2-7; possibly TRBD1 for D (6 bases). Trimming cost V 5 bases and J 2 bases, with 19 bases left between them. Germline CDR1 reads SGHNT; CDR2 reads YENEEA. This CDR3 has 16 residues. CDR3 loop: CASSLSAWDTTYEQYF. As DNA, the CDR3 is TGTGCCAGCAGCCTATCCGCTTGGGACACCACCTACGAGCAGTACTTC.

The V and J genes are TRBV2 and TRBJ2-1; D is possibly TRBD1 (6 bases). V gave up 6 bases and J gave up 7 bases, with 13 bases separating them. The CDR3 loop spans 13 amino acids. CDR1 SNHLY and CDR2 FYNNEI come from the germline V gene. CDR3 coding DNA: TGTGCCAGCAGCCCAACAGGGATAAATGAGCAGTTCTTC. As protein: CASSPTGINEQFF.